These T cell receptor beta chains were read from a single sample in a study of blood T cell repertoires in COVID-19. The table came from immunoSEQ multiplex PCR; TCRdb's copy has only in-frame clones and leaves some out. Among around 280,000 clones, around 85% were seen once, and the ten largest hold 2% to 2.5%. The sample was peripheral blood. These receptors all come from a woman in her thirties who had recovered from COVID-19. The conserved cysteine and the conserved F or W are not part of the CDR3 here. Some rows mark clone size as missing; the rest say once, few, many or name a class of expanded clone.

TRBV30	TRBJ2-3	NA	AWSVKGDTQY
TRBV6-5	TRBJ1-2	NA	ASRQQGDYGYT
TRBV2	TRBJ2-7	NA	ASFDSYEQY
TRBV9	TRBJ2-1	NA	ASSVGGFEQF
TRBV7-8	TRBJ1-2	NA	ASSREAVYGYT
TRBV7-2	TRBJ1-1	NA	ASSTPTTDYTEAF
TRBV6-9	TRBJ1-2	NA	ASSYPEGGEDYGYT
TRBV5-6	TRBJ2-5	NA	ASSRTAQETQY
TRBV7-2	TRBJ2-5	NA	ASSSNTSWRETQY
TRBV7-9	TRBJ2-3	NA	ASSLGTEGTQY
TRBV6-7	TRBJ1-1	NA	ASRRQVRVLMNTEAF
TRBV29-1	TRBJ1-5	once	SVRAGEGQPQH
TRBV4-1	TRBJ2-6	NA	ASSQVTGGSGANVLT
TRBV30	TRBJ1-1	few	AWGKRGLDEAF
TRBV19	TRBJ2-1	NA	ASSIEHLTPRREQF
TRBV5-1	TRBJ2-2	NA	ASSAPPGQQTGELF